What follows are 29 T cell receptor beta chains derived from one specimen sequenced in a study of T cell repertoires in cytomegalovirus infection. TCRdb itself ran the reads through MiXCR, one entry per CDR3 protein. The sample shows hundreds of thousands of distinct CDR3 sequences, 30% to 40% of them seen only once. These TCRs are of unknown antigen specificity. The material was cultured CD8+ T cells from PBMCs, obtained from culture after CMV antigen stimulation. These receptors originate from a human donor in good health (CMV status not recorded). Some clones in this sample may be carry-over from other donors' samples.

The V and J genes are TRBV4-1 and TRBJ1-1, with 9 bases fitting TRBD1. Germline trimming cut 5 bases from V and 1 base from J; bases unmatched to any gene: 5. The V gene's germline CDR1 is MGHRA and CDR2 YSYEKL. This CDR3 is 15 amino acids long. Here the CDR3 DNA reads TGCGCCAGCAGCAGGGGACAGGGACCGAACACTGAAGCTTTCTTT. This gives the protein CASSRGQGPNTEAFF.

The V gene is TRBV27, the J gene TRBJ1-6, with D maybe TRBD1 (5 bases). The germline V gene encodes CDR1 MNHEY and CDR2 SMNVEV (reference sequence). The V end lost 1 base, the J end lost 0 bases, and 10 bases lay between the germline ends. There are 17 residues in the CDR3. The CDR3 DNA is TGTGCCAGCAGTTTATTTGCAGGGAGCTCCTATAATTCACCCCTCCACTTT. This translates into CASSLFAGSSYNSPLHF.

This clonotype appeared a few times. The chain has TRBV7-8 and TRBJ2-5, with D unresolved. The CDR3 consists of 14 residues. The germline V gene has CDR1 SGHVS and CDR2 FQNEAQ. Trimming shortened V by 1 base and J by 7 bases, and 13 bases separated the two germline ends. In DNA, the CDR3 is TGTGCCAGCAGCTTAGGGTCAGGCCAGTGGACCCAGTACTTC. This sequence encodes CASSLGSGQWTQYF.

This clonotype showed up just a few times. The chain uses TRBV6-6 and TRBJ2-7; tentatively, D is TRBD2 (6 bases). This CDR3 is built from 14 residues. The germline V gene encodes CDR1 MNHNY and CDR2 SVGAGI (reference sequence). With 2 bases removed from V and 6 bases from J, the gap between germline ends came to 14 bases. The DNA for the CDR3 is TGTGCCAGCAGTTACCCGGGAGACGGGTCCGAGCAGTACGTC. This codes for CASSYPGDGSEQYV.

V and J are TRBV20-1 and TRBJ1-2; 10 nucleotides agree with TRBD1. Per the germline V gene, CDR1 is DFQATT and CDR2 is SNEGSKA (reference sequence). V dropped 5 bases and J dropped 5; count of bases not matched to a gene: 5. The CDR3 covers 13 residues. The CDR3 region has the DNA TGCAGTGCTGCCGGGACAGGGGCGTATGGCTACACCTTC. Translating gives CSAAGTGAYGYTF.

Here the CDR3 DNA reads TGTGCCAGCAGTGGGGCTAGCGGGGGCGATACGCAGTATTTT. Amino acids: CASSGASGGDTQYF. The chain recombines TRBV2 with TRBJ2-3, with TRBD2 matching 10 bases. Trimming at V came to 4 bases and at J to 6 bases, leaving 4 bases not matched to a gene. This CDR3 has 14 residues. Germline V gene sequence: CDR1 SNHLY, CDR2 FYNNEI.

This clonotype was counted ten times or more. The CDR3 coding sequence is TGTGCCAGCAGCTTAGGCGGACAGCGGAACATTCAGTACTTC. It is translated as CASSLGGQRNIQYF. This chain joins TRBV7-2 and TRBJ2-4; TRBD1 is a possible D gene (6 bases). Germline CDR1 SGHTA, CDR2 FQGNSA. Trimming removed 1 base at V and 7 bases at J, with 11 bases between. The CDR3 contains 14 residues.

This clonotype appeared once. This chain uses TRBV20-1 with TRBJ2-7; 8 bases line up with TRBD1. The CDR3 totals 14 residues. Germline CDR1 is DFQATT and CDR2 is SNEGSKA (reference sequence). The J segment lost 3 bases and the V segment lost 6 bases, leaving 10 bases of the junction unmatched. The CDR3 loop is CSAEPGQEGYEQYF. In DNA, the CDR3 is TGCAGTGCGGAACCGGGACAGGAGGGCTACGAGCAGTACTTC.

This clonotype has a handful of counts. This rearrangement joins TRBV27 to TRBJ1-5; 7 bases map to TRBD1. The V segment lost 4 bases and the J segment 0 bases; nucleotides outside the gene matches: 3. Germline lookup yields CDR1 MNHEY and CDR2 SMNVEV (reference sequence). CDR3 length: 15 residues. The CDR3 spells CASSWDRYSNQPQHF. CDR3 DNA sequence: TGTGCCAGCAGTTGGGACAGATATAGCAATCAGCCCCAGCATTTT.

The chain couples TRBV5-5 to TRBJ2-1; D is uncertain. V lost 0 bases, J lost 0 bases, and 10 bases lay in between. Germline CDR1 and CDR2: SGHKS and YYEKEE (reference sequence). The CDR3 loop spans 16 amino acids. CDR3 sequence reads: CASSLVPVSSYNEQFF. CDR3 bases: TGTGCCAGCAGCTTGGTCCCTGTTAGCTCCTACAATGAGCAGTTCTTC.

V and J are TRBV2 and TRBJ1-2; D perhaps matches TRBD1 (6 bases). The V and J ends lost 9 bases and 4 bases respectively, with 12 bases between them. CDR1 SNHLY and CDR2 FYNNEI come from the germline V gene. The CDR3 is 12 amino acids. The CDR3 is CASLQGVYGYTF. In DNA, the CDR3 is TGTGCCAGTTTACAGGGAGTCTATGGCTACACCTTC.

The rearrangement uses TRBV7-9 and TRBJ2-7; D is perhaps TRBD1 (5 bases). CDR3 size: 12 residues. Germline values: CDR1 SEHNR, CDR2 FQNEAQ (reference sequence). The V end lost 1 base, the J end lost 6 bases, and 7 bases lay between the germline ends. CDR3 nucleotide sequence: TGTGCCAGCAGCTTAGTTAGGGGCGAGCAGTACGTC. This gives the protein CASSLVRGEQYV.

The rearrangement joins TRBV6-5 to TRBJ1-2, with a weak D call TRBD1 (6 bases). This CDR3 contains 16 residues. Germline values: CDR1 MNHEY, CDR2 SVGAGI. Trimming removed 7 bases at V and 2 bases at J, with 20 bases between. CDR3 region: CASTPRTLGQNYGYTF. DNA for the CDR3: TGTGCCAGCACCCCTCGAACTTTAGGACAGAACTATGGCTACACCTTC.

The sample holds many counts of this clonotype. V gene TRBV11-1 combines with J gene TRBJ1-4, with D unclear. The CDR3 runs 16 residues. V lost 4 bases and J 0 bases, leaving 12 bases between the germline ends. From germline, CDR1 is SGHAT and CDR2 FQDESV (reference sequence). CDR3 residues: CASSSADGATNEKLFF. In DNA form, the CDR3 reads TGTGCCAGCAGCTCCGCGGACGGTGCAACTAATGAAAAACTGTTTTTT.

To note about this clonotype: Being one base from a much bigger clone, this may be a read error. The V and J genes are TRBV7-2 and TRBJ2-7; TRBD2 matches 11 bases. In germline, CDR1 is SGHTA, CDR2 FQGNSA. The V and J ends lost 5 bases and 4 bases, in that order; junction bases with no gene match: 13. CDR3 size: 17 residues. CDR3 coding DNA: TGTGCCAGCAGCCACGGGAGGACTAGCGGGCTAAGTTACGAGCAGTACTTC. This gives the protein CASSHGRTSGLSYEQYF.

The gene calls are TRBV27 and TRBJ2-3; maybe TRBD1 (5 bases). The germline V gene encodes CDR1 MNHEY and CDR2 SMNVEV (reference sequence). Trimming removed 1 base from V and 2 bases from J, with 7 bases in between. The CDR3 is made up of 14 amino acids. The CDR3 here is CASSLWGYTDTQYF. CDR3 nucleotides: TGTGCCAGCAGTTTATGGGGCTACACAGATACGCAGTATTTT.

The CDR3 here is CSARDSHSNQPQHF. The CDR3 DNA is TGCAGTGCTAGAGACAGCCATAGCAATCAGCCCCAGCATTTT. V usage is TRBV20-1 and J usage is TRBJ1-5, with unresolved D. The CDR3 length is 14 residues. Germline V gene lookup returns CDR1 DFQATT and CDR2 SNEGSKA (reference sequence). The V and J ends lost 0 bases and 0 bases respectively, with 6 bases between them.

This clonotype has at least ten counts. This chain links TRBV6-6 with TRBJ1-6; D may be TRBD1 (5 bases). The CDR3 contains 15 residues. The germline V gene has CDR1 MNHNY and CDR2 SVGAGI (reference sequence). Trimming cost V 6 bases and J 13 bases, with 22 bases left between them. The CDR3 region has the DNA TGTGCCAGCAGCCCTGGGGCAGGGCTTAACTCGCCCCTCCACTTT. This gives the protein CASSPGAGLNSPLHF.

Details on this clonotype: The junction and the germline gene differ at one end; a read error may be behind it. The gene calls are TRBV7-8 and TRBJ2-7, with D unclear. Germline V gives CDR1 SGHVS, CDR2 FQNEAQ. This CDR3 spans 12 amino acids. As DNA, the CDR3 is TGTGTCAGCAGCTTAGGTTTGTACGAGCAGTACTTC. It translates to CVSSLGLYEQYF.

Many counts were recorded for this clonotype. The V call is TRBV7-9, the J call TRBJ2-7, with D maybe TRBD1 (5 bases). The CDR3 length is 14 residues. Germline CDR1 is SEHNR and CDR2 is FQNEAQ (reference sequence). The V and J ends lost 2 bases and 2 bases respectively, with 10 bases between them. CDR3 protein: CASSLLTGPYEQYF. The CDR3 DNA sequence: TGTGCCAGCAGCTTACTCACAGGTCCCTACGAGCAGTACTTC.

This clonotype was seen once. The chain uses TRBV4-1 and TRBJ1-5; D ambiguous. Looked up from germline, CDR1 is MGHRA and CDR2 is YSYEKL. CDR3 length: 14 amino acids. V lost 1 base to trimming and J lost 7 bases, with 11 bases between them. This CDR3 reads CASSQAKGKQPQHF. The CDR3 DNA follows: TGCGCCAGCAGCCAAGCGAAAGGGAAGCAGCCCCAGCATTTT.

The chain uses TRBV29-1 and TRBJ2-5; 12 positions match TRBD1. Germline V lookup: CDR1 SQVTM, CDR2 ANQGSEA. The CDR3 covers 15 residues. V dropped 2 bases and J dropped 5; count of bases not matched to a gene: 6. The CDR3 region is CSVEWDRGPIETQYF. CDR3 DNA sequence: TGCAGCGTTGAATGGGACAGGGGGCCCATTGAGACCCAGTACTTC.

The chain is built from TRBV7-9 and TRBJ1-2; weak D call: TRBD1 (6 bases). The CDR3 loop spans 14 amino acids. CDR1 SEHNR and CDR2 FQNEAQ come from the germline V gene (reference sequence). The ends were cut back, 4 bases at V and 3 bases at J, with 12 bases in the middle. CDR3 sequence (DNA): TGTGCCAGCAGCTCCGGGACACCACACTATGGCTACACCTTC. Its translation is CASSSGTPHYGYTF. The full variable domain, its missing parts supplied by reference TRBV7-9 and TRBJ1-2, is DTGVSQNPRHKITKRGQNVTFRCDPISEHNRLYWYRQTLGQGPEFLTYFQNEAQLEKSRLLSDRFSAERPKGSFSTLEIQRTEQGDSAMYLCASSSGTPHYGYTFGSGTRLTVV.

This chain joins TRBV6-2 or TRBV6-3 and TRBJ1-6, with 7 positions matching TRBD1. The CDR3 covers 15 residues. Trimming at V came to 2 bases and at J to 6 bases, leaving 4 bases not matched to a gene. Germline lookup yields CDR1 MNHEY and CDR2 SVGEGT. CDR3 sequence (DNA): TGTGCCAGCAGTTACCCAGGACAGGCTAATTCACCCCTCCACTTT. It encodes CASSYPGQANSPLHF.

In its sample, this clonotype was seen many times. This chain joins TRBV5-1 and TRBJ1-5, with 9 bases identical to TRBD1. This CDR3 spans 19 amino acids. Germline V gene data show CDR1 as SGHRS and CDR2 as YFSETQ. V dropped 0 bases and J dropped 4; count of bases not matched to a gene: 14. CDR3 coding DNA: TGCGCCAGCAGCTTGGCCCAGCCCGTAGATGGACAGGGGAATCAGCCCCAGCATTTT. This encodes CASSLAQPVDGQGNQPQHF.

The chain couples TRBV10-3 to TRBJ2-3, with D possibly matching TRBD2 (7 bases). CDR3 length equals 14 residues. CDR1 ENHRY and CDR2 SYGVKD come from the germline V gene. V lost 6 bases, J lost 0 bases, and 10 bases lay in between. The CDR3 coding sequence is TGTGCCATCAGGTCGGGGGGCAGCACAGATACGCAGTATTTT. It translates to CAIRSGGSTDTQYF.

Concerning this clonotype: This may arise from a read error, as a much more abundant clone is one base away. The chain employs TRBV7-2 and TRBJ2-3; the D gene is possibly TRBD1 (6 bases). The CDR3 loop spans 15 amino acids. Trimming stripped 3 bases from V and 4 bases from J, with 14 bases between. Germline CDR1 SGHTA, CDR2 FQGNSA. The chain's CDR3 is CASSFTGHGPDTQYF. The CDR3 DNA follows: TGTGCCAGCAGCTTTACGGGACATGGGCCAGATACGCAGTATTTT.

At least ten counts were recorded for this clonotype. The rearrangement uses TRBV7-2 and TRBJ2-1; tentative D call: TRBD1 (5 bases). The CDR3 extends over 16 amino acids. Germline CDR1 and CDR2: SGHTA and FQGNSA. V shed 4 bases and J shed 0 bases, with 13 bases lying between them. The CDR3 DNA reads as TGTGCCAGCAGCTCCCGACAGACCCCCTCCTACAATGAGCAGTTCTTC. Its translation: CASSSRQTPSYNEQFF.

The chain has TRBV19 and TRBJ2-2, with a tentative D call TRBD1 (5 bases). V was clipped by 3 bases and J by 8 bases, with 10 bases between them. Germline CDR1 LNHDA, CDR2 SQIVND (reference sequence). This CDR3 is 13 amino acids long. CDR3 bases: TGTGCCAGTAGTATTACTGGGGCGGGGGAGCTGTTTTTT. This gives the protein CASSITGAGELFF.